Reported below is one T cell receptor (beta chain). The data stem from a study of blood T cell repertoires in COVID-19. Study details: Collection of acute and convalescent COVID-19 samples took place in the United States, Italy and Spain. The cDNA or gDNA used as material had been derived from T cells, B-cell-depleted T cells, or PBMCs.

The V gene's germline CDR1 is KGHSH and CDR2 LQKENI. V lost 1 base to trimming and J lost 10 bases, with 8 bases between them. CDR3 size: 12 residues. In the study's own analysis: Amplifying reference gene primers gave estimates of nucleated cell counts. Generated by immunoSEQ multiplex PCR, the TCRdb table keeps only in-frame clones and is missing some. Clone size and the V and J calls come from that table; the DNA yielded D and trimming. The repertoire has roughly 160,000 clones, approximately 90% of them found once; the top ten carry 0.99%. V and J are TRBV18 and TRBJ2-1, with TRBD2 as a possible D gene (6 bases). This sequence was found in a man between 18 and 35 years old with acute or convalescent COVID-19. Sequenced input: peripheral blood. The CDR3 region is CASSPQGGEQFF. In DNA form, the CDR3 reads TGTGCCAGCTCACCACAGGGAGGAGAGCAGTTCTTC. The full variable domain, with the rest looked up from reference TRBV18 and TRBJ2-1, is NAGVMQNPRHLVRRRGQEARLRCSPMKGHSHVYWYRQLPEEGLKFMVYLQKENIIDESGMPKERFSAEFPKEGPSILRIQQVVRGDSAAYFCASSPQGGEQFFGPGTRLTVL.